The 25 T cell receptor beta chains below all came from one sample that was sequenced in a study of T-cell memory formation after mild COVID-19. TCRdb ran MiXCR on the 5' RACE reads and lists one entry per CDR3 protein. The sample has 250,000 to 350,000 distinct CDR3 sequences; 13% to 15% are singletons. The sequenced sample was PBMCs or a T cell subset sorted from them (not recorded which). These receptors came from a man aged 18 to 30 who had mild COVID-19 (a few samples of this study predate the infection). Cell type and time point are not known.

This chain uses TRBV6-1 with TRBJ2-7; D remains unclear. With 7 bases removed from V and 6 bases from J, the gap between germline ends came to 16 bases. CDR1 and CDR2 from the germline V gene are MNHNS and SASEGT. The CDR3 is made up of 13 amino acids. CDR3 sequence (DNA): TGTGCCAGCACTTCCGGGCAACAGCTCGAGCAGTACTTC. Protein product: CASTSGQQLEQYF.

This clonotype has more than one count but fewer than ten. The chain has TRBV2 and TRBJ2-1; 13 bases match TRBD2. The CDR3 sequence is 16 residues long. Trimming cost V 3 bases and J 9 bases; bases outside gene matches: 8. The V gene's germline CDR1 is SNHLY and CDR2 FYNNEI. The CDR3 is CASSDPRLAGGSEQFF. The DNA of the CDR3 is TGTGCCAGCAGTGACCCTCGACTAGCGGGGGGTTCTGAGCAGTTCTTC.

This rearrangement joins TRBV5-5 to TRBJ1-1, with D uncertain. Germline CDR1 is SGHKS and CDR2 is YYEKEE (reference sequence). V was cut by 1 base and J by 4 bases, with 11 bases left in between. This CDR3 is built from 14 residues. The CDR3, as DNA: TGTGCCAGCAGCTTGCTAGATGGCATCACTGAAGCTTTCTTT. Translated: CASSLLDGITEAFF.

The chain is built from TRBV28 and TRBJ1-2; D unresolved. The ends were cut back, 4 bases at V and 4 bases at J, with 7 bases in the middle. This CDR3 contains 12 residues. Germline values: CDR1 MDHEN, CDR2 SYDVKM. CDR3 coding DNA: TGTGCCAGCAGTTACCAGCGCTATGGCTACACCTTC. This translates into CASSYQRYGYTF.

This chain links TRBV19 with TRBJ1-1; the D gene is possibly TRBD1 (5 bases). CDR1 and CDR2 (germline): LNHDA, SQIVND (reference sequence). The CDR3 sequence is 14 residues long. V gave up 3 bases and J gave up 5 bases, with 13 bases separating them. CDR3 bases: TGTGCCAGTAGTATGGGCAGGGAGAGAACTGAAGCTTTCTTT. Amino acids: CASSMGRERTEAFF.

This rearrangement joins TRBV20-1 to TRBJ2-1, with TRBD2 matching over 14 bases. Germline loops: CDR1 DFQATT, CDR2 SNEGSKA (reference sequence). CDR3 length: 14 amino acids. Germline trimming cut 7 bases from V and 7 bases from J; bases unmatched to any gene: 6. This chain's CDR3 is CSVTGLAGGNEQFF. The DNA for the CDR3 is TGCAGTGTCACCGGACTAGCGGGAGGAAATGAGCAGTTCTTC.

Many counts were recorded for this clonotype. The chain combines TRBV12-3 or TRBV12-4 with TRBJ2-4; D uncertain. The length of the CDR3 is 14 residues. V gave up 3 bases and J gave up 0 bases, with 6 bases separating them. The CDR3 bases are TGTGCCAGCAGTTTCAGGCTAGCCAAAAACATTCAGTACTTC. Translation gives CASSFRLAKNIQYF.

This chain connects TRBV28 to TRBJ2-1; weak D call: TRBD2 (7 bases). CDR1 is MDHEN and CDR2 is SYDVKM in the germline V gene. The CDR3 is 16 residues long. Trimming shortened V by 4 bases and J by 0 bases, and 13 bases separated the two germline ends. This chain's CDR3 is CASSSGGLSSYNEQFF. CDR3 DNA: TGTGCCAGCAGTTCCGGGGGGCTAAGCTCCTACAATGAGCAGTTCTTC.

The CDR3 loop is CASSGGRATYETQYF. CDR3 coding DNA: TGTGCCAGCAGCGGTGGACGGGCGACGTATGAGACCCAGTACTTC. The gene calls are TRBV2 and TRBJ2-5; no clear D gene. V gave up 6 bases and J gave up 5 bases, with 19 bases separating them. This CDR3 contains 15 residues. CDR1 and CDR2 from the germline V gene are SNHLY and FYNNEI.

This clonotype was detected ten times or more. The gene calls are TRBV25-1 and TRBJ1-1, with D possibly matching TRBD1 (6 bases). This CDR3 region has 14 residues. V was trimmed by 4 bases and J by 5 bases, leaving 14 bases between them. The germline gives CDR1 MGHDK, CDR2 SYGVNS. In DNA, the CDR3 is TGTGCCAGCAGTGGGCAGGGGATGAGGACTGAAGCTTTCTTT. Its protein is CASSGQGMRTEAFF. Full variable domain (rest looked up from reference TRBV25-1 and TRBJ1-1): EADIYQTPRYLVIGTGKKITLECSQTMGHDKMYWYQQDPGMELHLIHYSYGVNSTEKGDLSSESTVSRIRTEHFPLTLESARPSHTSQYLCASSGQGMRTEAFFGQGTRLTVV.

This clonotype was observed a handful of times. The chain couples TRBV18 to TRBJ2-5; D is unclear. The CDR3 totals 16 residues. Germline loops: CDR1 KGHSH, CDR2 LQKENI. Trimming took 3 bases from V and 0 from J, leaving 14 bases between them. Here the CDR3 reads CASSPLPTSYQETQYF. CDR3 bases: TGTGCCAGCTCACCCTTACCCACTTCGTACCAAGAGACCCAGTACTTC.

This clonotype appeared a few times. The chain joins TRBV11-1 to TRBJ2-7, with a tentative D call TRBD1 (5 bases). CDR1 and CDR2 from the germline V gene are SGHAT and FQDESV (reference sequence). CDR3 length: 14 amino acids. The V end lost 5 bases, the J end lost 1 base, and 12 bases lay between the germline ends. CDR3 nucleotides: TGTGCCAGCAGCGTACAACAGGTATCCTACGAGCAGTACTTC. This encodes CASSVQQVSYEQYF.

V and J are TRBV10-3 and TRBJ2-3, with a weak D call TRBD2 (5 bases). V lost 10 bases to trimming and J lost 0 bases, with 11 bases between them. The CDR3 is 13 residues long. CDR1 ENHRY and CDR2 SYGVKD come from the germline V gene. The CDR3 coding sequence is TGTGCCACGCTAGCATATAGCACAGATACGCAGTATTTT. Amino acid sequence: CATLAYSTDTQYF.

CDR3 region: CASSARRSSGANVLTF. CDR3 DNA: TGTGCCAGCAGTGCCAGACGGAGCTCTGGGGCCAACGTCCTGACTTTC. The chain combines TRBV6-2 or TRBV6-3 with TRBJ2-6; D is undetermined. Germline-derived CDR1 and CDR2 are MNHEY and SVGEGT. CDR3 size: 16 residues. The V and J ends lost 5 bases and 0 bases respectively, with 11 bases between them.

This clonotype showed up just a few times. The V gene is TRBV6-2 or TRBV6-3, the J gene TRBJ2-1; no clear D gene. Germline-derived CDR1 and CDR2 are MNHEY and SVGEGT. The CDR3 consists of 15 residues. V lost 2 bases and J lost 0, with 8 bases in between. The CDR3 is CASSYTERSYNEQFF. The CDR3 bases are TGTGCCAGCAGTTACACCGAGCGCTCCTACAATGAGCAGTTCTTC.

This clonotype was seen more than once but under ten times. This chain joins TRBV7-6 and TRBJ2-1; 12 bases are shared with TRBD2. This CDR3 spans 20 amino acids. The J segment lost 6 bases and the V segment lost 4 bases, leaving 19 bases of the junction unmatched. CDR1 and CDR2 (germline): SGHVS, FNYEAQ. CDR3 loop: CASSSSPTSGGPVDLNEQFF. In nucleotides, the CDR3 is TGTGCCAGCAGCTCCTCTCCCACTAGCGGGGGGCCTGTGGATCTCAATGAGCAGTTCTTC.

This clonotype was counted only a few times. This chain uses TRBV10-3 with TRBJ2-5; D ambiguous. The CDR3 runs to 14 residues. Germline V gives CDR1 ENHRY, CDR2 SYGVKD. V dropped 6 bases and J dropped 1 base, with 12 bases sitting between them. CDR3 protein: CAISYQRAQETQYF. CDR3 in DNA: TGTGCCATCAGCTATCAACGGGCCCAAGAGACCCAGTACTTC.

This chain links TRBV5-1 with TRBJ2-5; maybe TRBD2 (6 bases). The CDR3 sequence is 14 residues long. Trimming removed 0 bases at V and 5 bases at J, with 11 bases between. CDR1 is SGHRS, CDR2 YFSETQ, per germline. The CDR3 nucleotides read TGCGCCAGCAGCTTGGGGTCTAGCGTGGAGACCCAGTACTTC. Translating gives CASSLGSSVETQYF.

The chain joins TRBV7-9 to TRBJ1-2; D may be TRBD1 (6 bases). Germline CDR1 and CDR2: SEHNR and FQNEAQ (reference sequence). The V and J ends lost 6 bases and 6 bases respectively, with 14 bases between them. This CDR3 contains 13 residues. CDR3 nucleotides: TGTGCCAGCAGGGCAGGGGAGAAGGATGGCTACACCTTC. Translating it yields CASRAGEKDGYTF.

This clonotype was found a few times. The J gene is TRBJ2-1, the V gene TRBV3-1; either TRBD1 or TRBD2 may fit D (6 bases each). CDR3 length equals 17 residues. The germline V gene encodes CDR1 LGHDT and CDR2 YNNKEL (reference sequence). The V end lost 3 bases, the J end lost 9 bases, and 24 bases lay between the germline ends. CDR3 region: CASSHRSVLGGLGEQFF. The CDR3 DNA reads TGTGCCAGCAGCCACCGGTCGGTTTTGGGGGGCCTGGGTGAGCAGTTCTTC.

The chain joins TRBV6-2 or TRBV6-3 to TRBJ1-6; D gene uncertain. CDR3 length: 16 amino acids. Trimming left V 2 bases short and J 6 bases short, with 14 bases between. Germline CDR1 reads MNHEY; CDR2 reads SVGEGT. The CDR3 coding sequence is TGTGCCAGCAGTTACCCCCAGGAGTCCGTTAATTCACCCCTCCACTTT. It translates to CASSYPQESVNSPLHF.

V and J are TRBV6-2 or TRBV6-3 and TRBJ1-2; D is undetermined. Germline loops: CDR1 MNHEY, CDR2 SVGEGT. The CDR3 contains 15 residues. The V end was cut by 0 bases, the J end by 0 bases, with 8 bases between. The CDR3 protein is CASSYSTGTNYGYTF. The CDR3 region has the DNA TGTGCCAGCAGTTACTCGACGGGGACTAACTATGGCTACACCTTC.

A few counts support this clonotype. This rearrangement joins TRBV4-3 to TRBJ1-2; TRBD1 matches 7 bases. Germline assignment: CDR1 LGHNA and CDR2 YSLEER. The CDR3 totals 18 residues. V dropped 4 bases and J dropped 3; count of bases not matched to a gene: 17. The CDR3 nucleotides are TGCGCCAGCAGCCCCATCCATGCCACCGGGACAGAGGACTATGGCTACACCTTC. Translation: CASSPIHATGTEDYGYTF.

This clonotype was observed a few times. V and J are TRBV7-9 and TRBJ2-2; D is tentatively TRBD1 or TRBD2 (6 bases each). The CDR3 loop spans 16 amino acids. Germline values: CDR1 SEHNR, CDR2 FQNEAQ (reference sequence). With 7 bases removed from V and 4 bases from J, the gap between germline ends came to 19 bases. CDR3 protein: CASTTGGGGVTGELFF. Here the CDR3 DNA reads TGTGCCAGCACCACTGGTGGGGGCGGGGTCACCGGGGAGCTGTTTTTT.

This chain links TRBV4-1 with TRBJ1-6; D may be TRBD1 (5 bases). Germline V gene data show CDR1 as MGHRA and CDR2 as YSYEKL. Trimming left V 4 bases short and J 7 bases short, with 8 bases between. The CDR3 length is 13 residues. CDR3 coding DNA: TGCGCCAGCAGCCGGGGGGAGAATTCACCCCTCCACTTT. It encodes CASSRGENSPLHF.